A single T cell receptor (beta chain) is shown here with its context. Each 10 ml fresh peripheral blood draw supplied the PBMCs. Germline loops: CDR1 MDHEN, CDR2 SYDVKM. Trimming left V 3 bases short and J 5 bases short, with 7 bases between. This CDR3 is 12 amino acids long. This record belongs to a study of T cells in Graves' hyperthyroidism and ophthalmopathy. Study-level information: Specimen type is peripheral blood, collected at initial diagnosis prior to any treatment.

TCR beta CDR3 regions were amplified from RNA transcripts. RT-PCR in the first round (using the HTBI primer set) targeted the TCR CDR3. TCRdb reprocessed the multiplex PCR reads with MiXCR, giving one entry per CDR3 protein. This table has under 350,000 distinct CDR3 sequences, 18% appearing once. The material sequenced was blood. This TCR came from a woman in her 50s with Graves' hyperthyroidism. This rearrangement joins TRBV28 to TRBJ1-1; D unclear. The CDR3 DNA is TGTGCCAGCAGTTTTTGGGCGACTGAAGCTTTCTTT. As protein: CASSFWATEAFF.